The entry below gives a single T cell receptor (beta chain) sequence along with its context. The antigen it binds to is not known. No per-base quality is available; no much larger clone lies one base away. The data were obtained in a study of blood T cell repertoires in COVID-19 (dated by TCRdb to the early 2020s). About the investigation overall: Samples covering the acute and convalescent phases of COVID-19 were provided by collaborators in the United States, Italy and Spain. The repertoires were released in a freely available public database intended as a resource for research on the immune response to SARS-CoV-2. Sample metadata almost always included a de-identified subject ID, COVID-19 status, age in years and sex. Where available, HLA class I and class II types were obtained from metadata supplied by the sample provider rather than from assay-based typing. Subjects who had been exposed to COVID-19, were actively infected with it, or had recovered from it provided the deeply sampled blood TCRbeta repertoires that made up the dataset. The samples were drawn from two sources: the first 160 participants of the ongoing ImmuneRACE study, and fewer than 1,500 subjects contributed by 6 global collaborators. The prospective study material was composed of cDNA or gDNA derived from T cells, B-cell-depleted T cells, or PBMCs.

The collaborating institutions used their own protocols to collect whole blood in K2EDTA tubes. For TCRbeta analysis, collaborators shipped samples in one of three forms: frozen whole blood, isolated PBMCs, or DNA extracted from either of those sample types. The immunoSEQ Assay, a bias-controlled multiplex PCR, was used to amplify TCRbeta CDR3 regions from genomic DNA. The source study handled its data this way. The number of nucleated cells in each sample was estimated by amplification of reference gene primers within the assay. To quantify the absolute abundance of each unique TCRbeta CDR3 rearrangement, sequence reads were collapsed and filtered. For each sample, productive Simpson clonality was calculated by taking the square root of Simpson's diversity index across productive rearrangements. TCRdb holds this immuneACCESS table with in-frame rearrangements only. Some clones are missing; in checked studies, unresolved V genes explain under half, and the rest has no known cause. That table is the source of V, J and clone size, and D and trimming were worked out from the DNA. The sample includes about 63,000 clones, with about 90% observed a single time. The biggest ten clones account for more than 4.5% of the sample.

Reading from cysteine to phenylalanine, the CDR3 counts 14 amino acids. Only CDR3 DNA remains: 42 bases, in frame from the first base. CDR1 and CDR2 are drawn from the germline V gene (reference sequence): LNHDA, SQIVND. Trimming removed 3 bases from V and 5 bases from J, leaving 13 bases between the germline ends. The study at large found these results: The amount of clinical and demographic metadata varied by source and participant and was provided uncurated.

This receptor was identified in a man aged 50-60 years with active COVID-19. The chain employs TRBV19 and TRBJ1-1; D gene: possibly TRBD1, on 6 matching bases. Sequencing was performed on peripheral blood. The sequenced DNA: TGTGCCAGTAGTATTGGGAAGGGGGATACTGAAGCTTTCTTT. It translates to CASSIGKGDTEAFF.